The 6 T cell receptor beta chains presented below share a single source sample, sequenced in a study of blood T cell repertoires in COVID-19. Data came from immunoSEQ multiplex PCR; TCRdb stores just in-frame clones and leaves some out. The sample consists of some 120,000 clones, about 85% of them appearing once. Material: peripheral blood. These TCRs come from a man in his 70s with acute or convalescent COVID-19.

This clone has just a few counts. The rearrangement joins TRBV27 to TRBJ2-7; D not certain. The CDR3 is 15 residues long. V lost 0 bases to trimming and J lost 2 bases, with 11 bases between them. Per germline, CDR1 MNHEY and CDR2 SMNVEV (reference sequence). DNA for the CDR3: TGTGCCAGCAGTTTATCGAGGCAATTCCCCTACGAGCAGTACTTC. Protein: CASSLSRQFPYEQYF.

This chain connects TRBV6-5 to TRBJ2-7, with D perhaps matching TRBD2 (7 bases). V was clipped by 5 bases and J by 0 bases, with 14 bases between them. Germline CDR1 and CDR2: MNHEY and SVGAGI. The CDR3 is 15 residues long. As DNA, the CDR3 is TGTGCCAGCAGTCGGGCGGGGGCCATCTCCTACGAGCAGTACTTC. Amino acid sequence: CASSRAGAISYEQYF.

This clone was detected only a few times. J is TRBJ1-2 and V is TRBV7-8; 7 positions agree with TRBD1. The length of the CDR3 is 15 residues. The V gene end was trimmed by 5 bases and the J gene end by 2 bases; junction bases not matched to a gene: 8. From germline, CDR1 is SGHVS and CDR2 FQNEAQ. CDR3 coding DNA: TGTGCCAGCAGCAGTCGACAGGGCAAAAACTATGGCTACACCTTC. This encodes CASSSRQGKNYGYTF.

This clone occurred a few times. This chain joins TRBV4-1 and TRBJ1-2; the D is unclear. The CDR3 spans 13 residues. Trimming removed 5 bases at V and 8 bases at J, with 15 bases between. Germline V CDR1 and CDR2: MGHRA, YSYEKL. CDR3: CASSFGSGGGYTF. The CDR3 DNA reads as TGCGCCAGCAGCTTTGGGTCCGGCGGGGGCTACACCTTC.

The chain couples TRBV5-1 to TRBJ1-6; 9 positions agree with TRBD1. Germline V lookup: CDR1 SGHRS, CDR2 YFSETQ. Trimming cost V 2 bases and J 5 bases; bases outside gene matches: 8. The CDR3 length is 17 residues. DNA of the CDR3: TGCGCCAGCAGCTTCGTCTGGACAGGGGAAAATAATTCACCCCTCCACTTT. It translates to CASSFVWTGENNSPLHF.

The CDR3 region is CASSQDPGYWASGGEWETQYF. The DNA of the CDR3 is TGCGCCAGCAGCCAAGATCCGGGCTATTGGGCCAGCGGGGGGGAATGGGAGACCCAGTACTTC. The chain carries TRBV4-1 and TRBJ2-5; 10 nucleotides align to TRBD2. Germline V lookup: CDR1 MGHRA, CDR2 YSYEKL. With 0 bases clipped from V and 5 bases from J, the junction kept 21 bases outside the gene matches. This CDR3 spans 21 amino acids.